Listed here are 24 T cell receptor beta chains from one sample, sequenced in a study of T cell responses to AZD1222 COVID-19 vaccine. The method was immunoSEQ multiplex PCR; TCRdb's version includes in-frame clones alone and lacks a portion of them. The sample holds approximately 180,000 clones; 88% are singletons and the top ten take around 7.9%. Material: peripheral blood, obtained on day 0 of AZD1222 vaccination. The receptor source for this set is an adult in good health.

The rearrangement links TRBV11-2 to TRBJ1-2; possible D gene TRBD1, 5 bases. This CDR3 comprises 14 residues. Germline loops: CDR1 SGHAT, CDR2 FQNNGV. V dropped 1 base and J dropped 7 bases, with 13 bases sitting between them. DNA for the CDR3: TGTGCCAGCAGCTTAGGGGGGTTGGTAGCTGGCTACACCTTC. Its translation is CASSLGGLVAGYTF.

The genes are TRBV3-1 (or the pseudogene TRBV3-2) and TRBJ1-3, with D possibly matching TRBD1 (5 bases). Trimming took off 4 bases at V and 4 bases at J, with 11 bases between the two ends. This CDR3 region has 14 residues. Germline lookup yields CDR1 LGHDT and CDR2 YNNKEL (reference sequence). CDR3 DNA: TGTGCCAGCAGCCCCTGGGAGGGGGGAAACACCATATATTTT. It yields the protein CASSPWEGGNTIYF.

CDR3 sequence reads: CASKSKGIGSPLHF. In DNA form, the CDR3 reads TGTGCCAGCAAGTCCAAGGGAATTGGGTCACCCCTCCACTTT. This rearrangement joins TRBV2 to TRBJ1-6; D is uncertain. The CDR3 consists of 14 residues. In germline, CDR1 is SNHLY, CDR2 FYNNEI. With 7 bases removed from V and 10 bases from J, the gap between germline ends came to 17 bases.

CDR3 residues: CASTRDRGRGETQYF. The CDR3 DNA reads TGTGCCAGCACCCGGGACAGGGGGCGCGGGGAGACCCAGTACTTC. V and J are TRBV6-5 and TRBJ2-5, with 12 bases identical to TRBD1. The CDR3 spans 15 residues. CDR1 is MNHEY and CDR2 is SVGAGI in the germline V gene. Germline trimming cut 7 bases from V and 5 bases from J; bases unmatched to any gene: 8.

The V call is TRBV6-5, the J call TRBJ2-2; a possible D gene is TRBD2 (6 bases). CDR1 and CDR2 (germline): MNHEY, SVGAGI. V was cut by 10 bases and J by 5 bases, with 17 bases left in between. The CDR3 loop spans 14 amino acids. The CDR3 nucleotides read TGTGCCACGTCCCGGGAGCAAGTAACCGGGGAGCTGTTTTTT. This codes for CATSREQVTGELFF.

The CDR3 region is CASSFSGYAGGGNQPQHF. As DNA, the CDR3 is TGTGCCAGCAGCTTCTCTGGGTATGCAGGGGGCGGCAATCAGCCCCAGCATTTT. V usage is TRBV5-6 and J usage is TRBJ1-5; 8 bases align to TRBD1. V lost 2 bases, J lost 2 bases, and 12 bases stayed unmatched. From germline, CDR1 is SGHDT and CDR2 YYEEEE. The CDR3 loop spans 18 amino acids.

This clone was seen only once. The chain's CDR3 is CASSQDRGEKLFF. Here the CDR3 DNA reads TGTGCCAGCTCACAGGACAGAGGCGAAAAACTGTTTTTT. This chain links TRBV18 with TRBJ1-4; a possible D gene is TRBD1 (6 bases). CDR3 length equals 13 residues. Germline-derived CDR1 and CDR2 are KGHSH and LQKENI. V was trimmed by 4 bases and J by 8 bases, leaving 11 bases between them.

The chain couples TRBV5-1 to TRBJ2-7; 11 nucleotides agree with TRBD2. This CDR3 is built from 17 residues. The junction had 10 bases not matched to a gene; V was cut back by 0 bases and J by 5 bases. Per the germline V gene, CDR1 is SGHRS and CDR2 is YFSETQ. The CDR3 here is CASSLGLVAGGPHEQYF. CDR3 sequence (DNA): TGCGCCAGCAGCTTGGGTTTGGTAGCGGGGGGGCCGCACGAGCAGTACTTC. Together with reference TRBV5-1 and TRBJ2-7, the CDR3 gives the full variable domain: KAGVTQTPRYLIKTRGQQVTLSCSPISGHRSVSWYQQTPGQGLQFLFEYFSETQRNKGNFPGRFSGRQFSNSRSEMNVSTLELGDSALYLCASSLGLVAGGPHEQYFGPGTRLTVT.

The rearrangement links TRBV7-2 to TRBJ1-5; D gene unclear. The CDR3 loop spans 13 amino acids. Germline loops: CDR1 SGHTA, CDR2 FQGNSA. V lost 1 base and J lost 7, with 8 bases in between. CDR3 protein: CASSLVPGQPQHF. CDR3 DNA: TGTGCCAGCAGCTTAGTACCCGGACAGCCCCAGCATTTT.

This clone was seen once. The rearrangement links TRBV27 to TRBJ1-6; D gene ambiguous. Germline V CDR1 and CDR2: MNHEY, SMNVEV (reference sequence). Trimming took 2 bases from V and 7 from J, leaving 6 bases between them. The CDR3 totals 13 residues. The DNA of the CDR3 is TGTGCCAGCAGTTTAGTGACGAATTCACCCCTCCACTTT. Its protein is CASSLVTNSPLHF.

This sequence joins TRBV7-9 and TRBJ1-6; unclear D gene. With 5 bases removed from V and 0 bases from J, the gap between germline ends came to 11 bases. From germline, CDR1 is SEHNR and CDR2 FQNEAQ (reference sequence). This CDR3 comprises 16 residues. CDR3 protein: CASSPGKSSYNSPLHF. The CDR3 region has the DNA TGTGCCAGCAGCCCCGGAAAGAGCTCCTATAATTCACCCCTCCACTTT.

This clone was seen a few times. The V gene is TRBV7-6, the J gene TRBJ1-2; no definite D call. V was trimmed by 1 base and J by 7 bases, leaving 13 bases between them. This CDR3 is built from 14 residues. Germline CDR1 is SGHVS and CDR2 is FNYEAQ. The CDR3 bases are TGTGCCAGCAGCTTAGGGTCCGAGGTTGCTGGCTACACCTTC. Its translation is CASSLGSEVAGYTF.

The rearrangement links TRBV4-2 to TRBJ2-7, with D tentatively TRBD1 or TRBD2 (5 bases each). The V gene's germline CDR1 is LGHNA and CDR2 YNFKEQ. The CDR3 is made up of 14 amino acids. V lost 4 bases, J lost 3 bases, and 13 bases lay in between. CDR3 sequence reads: CASSPGTGLYEQYF. The CDR3 nucleotides read TGTGCCAGCAGCCCCGGGACGGGGCTCTACGAGCAGTACTTC.

The chain has TRBV30 and TRBJ2-7; D not resolved. Between the trimmed V and J ends, which lost 6 bases and 7 bases, there was a span of 13 bases. The V gene's germline CDR1 is GTSNPN and CDR2 SVGIG (reference sequence). The CDR3 spans 11 residues. CDR3 DNA sequence: TGTGCCTGTAACCATGACGCAGAGCAGTACTTC. It encodes CACNHDAEQYF.

In this sample, this clone turned up once. CDR3 sequence reads: CASSISRSNQPQHF. CDR3 coding DNA: TGTGCCAGTAGTATCAGTAGAAGCAATCAGCCCCAGCATTTT. V and J are TRBV19 and TRBJ1-5; D unclear. V was clipped by 3 bases and J by 1 base, with 7 bases between them. The CDR3 is made up of 14 amino acids. Germline CDR1 and CDR2: LNHDA and SQIVND (reference sequence).

The rearrangement uses TRBV29-1 and TRBJ1-4; tentatively, D is TRBD1 (6 bases). Germline V CDR1 and CDR2: SQVTM, ANQGSEA. Between the trimmed V and J ends, which lost 5 bases and 7 bases, there was a span of 14 bases. The CDR3 totals 13 residues. The DNA of the CDR3 is TGCAGCGTTTCTACAGGGTTGTCTGAAAAACTGTTTTTT. Amino acids: CSVSTGLSEKLFF.

The gene calls are TRBV6-5 and TRBJ1-6; 7 bases are shared with TRBD1. With V trimmed by 4 bases and J by 9 bases, 9 bases remained unmatched. From germline, CDR1 is MNHEY and CDR2 SVGAGI. The CDR3 loop spans 15 amino acids. The CDR3 reads CASSSTRGRLSPLHF. The CDR3 DNA is TGTGCCAGCAGTTCTACGAGGGGGCGCCTTTCACCCCTCCACTTT.

The V call is TRBV29-1, the J call TRBJ1-4; 8 bases are shared with TRBD1. Unmatched junction bases numbered 2, after V lost 1 base and J lost 4 bases. Germline CDR1 SQVTM, CDR2 ANQGSEA. The CDR3 sequence is 14 residues long. The CDR3 DNA reads as TGCAGCGTTGAAGGGGACAGGAATAATGAAAAACTGTTTTTT. Translated: CSVEGDRNNEKLFF.

V and J are TRBV12-3 or TRBV12-4 and TRBJ1-2, with 7 nucleotides matching TRBD1. The CDR3 runs to 13 residues. J gave up 6 bases and V 5 bases, and 6 bases lay outside the gene matches. Written as DNA, the CDR3 is TGTGCCAGCAGTCACCGGACAGGACATGGCTACACCTTC. Protein: CASSHRTGHGYTF.

V and J are TRBV7-9 and TRBJ2-7, with 9 positions matching TRBD2. The germline CDR1 and CDR2 sequences are SEHNR and FQNEAQ (reference sequence). CDR3 length: 15 residues. V lost 5 bases to trimming and J lost 8 bases; unmatched junction nucleotides: 13. CDR3 nucleotides: TGTGCCAGCAGCCCCATATCTCGGGGACTAGCAAAGCAGTACTTC. Translation: CASSPISRGLAKQYF.

The chain joins TRBV28 to TRBJ2-1, with D perhaps TRBD1 (5 bases). Germline V lookup: CDR1 MDHEN, CDR2 SYDVKM. The CDR3 has 12 residues. Deletions cut 6 bases from V and 10 bases from J, with 13 bases between. The CDR3 nucleotides are TGTGCCAGCAGGCAGGGATCAATGGAGCAGTTCTTC. Translation: CASRQGSMEQFF.

A single count supports this clone. The rearrangement joins TRBV5-6 to TRBJ2-3; TRBD1 matches at 11 bases. The germline gives CDR1 SGHDT, CDR2 YYEEEE. J was trimmed by 5 bases and V by 4 bases; bases with no gene match: 9. The CDR3 extends over 16 amino acids. The CDR3 spells CASSVDRGRWRDTQYF. The DNA of the CDR3 is TGTGCCAGCAGCGTGGACAGGGGGCGATGGAGAGATACGCAGTATTTT.

The chain links TRBV4-1 to TRBJ1-1, with 8 bases identical to TRBD1. V was clipped by 8 bases and J by 10 bases; unmatched bases: 6. CDR1 and CDR2 from the germline V gene are MGHRA and YSYEKL. This CDR3 comprises 11 residues. The DNA for the CDR3 is TGCGCCAGCGGCGGGACAGGAGGAGCTTTCTTT. This encodes CASGGTGGAFF.

V and J are TRBV7-9 and TRBJ1-2, with D possibly matching TRBD1 (5 bases). The CDR3 is 13 amino acids. Per germline, CDR1 SEHNR and CDR2 FQNEAQ (reference sequence). V lost 6 bases and J 2 bases, leaving 10 bases between the germline ends. The CDR3 sequence: CASRPTGNYGYTF. The DNA for the CDR3 is TGTGCCAGCAGGCCAACAGGAAACTATGGCTACACCTTC.